Here is one T cell receptor (beta chain) with its context. Its specificity is not known. This specimen comes from a study of T-cell reconstitution after alpha-beta-depleted transplantation in children. Study-wide findings and caveats: Reportedly, alpha-beta T cells present about two months post-transplant originated from several hundred expanded clones of graft origin. Among T cells one year after transplant, newly produced cells accounted for most counts and diversity. High day-60 TCRbeta diversity in some patients came from surviving recipient T cells and thymic progenitors.

Preparation of the TCRbeta library used unique molecular identifiers. TCRdb processed the PCR reads anew with MiXCR; each CDR3 protein has one entry. The data contain over 150,000 distinct CDR3 sequences, roughly 6.6% of them singletons. Trimming took 6 bases from V and 9 from J, leaving 12 bases between them. The CDR3 runs 12 residues. Germline assignment: CDR1 MNHEY and CDR2 SMNVEV (reference sequence). The V and J genes are TRBV27 and TRBJ2-1; TRBD2 is a possible D gene (5 bases). This sequence originates from a boy aged 2 to 10 with acute lymphoblastic leukemia, due to receive a stem cell transplant. The starting material was PBMCs, obtained before TCRalphabeta/CD19-depleted stem cell transplant. CDR3 in amino acids: CASSVFRGEQFF. The CDR3 nucleotides are TGTGCCAGCAGCGTCTTTCGGGGTGAGCAGTTCTTC.